The sequence of this T cell receptor (beta chain) was determined in a study of OX40 agonist ivuxolimab in advanced cancers. In the study overall: Ivuxolimab was a fully human IgG2 agonistic monoclonal antibody targeting the costimulatory receptor OX40 (CD134). Patients were allowed to have had prior anti-PD-1, anti-PD-L1 or anti-CTLA-4 therapy, and around 40% of the dose-escalation patients had previously received checkpoint inhibitors. The dose-escalation cohort was 80% to 90% male with a mean age of around 64 years, ranging from roughly 23 to 80. The monotherapy dose-escalation portion (N = 52 patients) of the phase I ivuxolimab trial is reported in the paper. Partial responses occurred in three dose-escalation patients: two with cutaneous melanoma and one with hepatocellular carcinoma. Intravenous ivuxolimab was administered to patients every 2 weeks at six dose levels: 0.01, 0.1, 0.3, 1.5, 3 and 10 mg/kg. The purpose of peripheral TCRbeta sequencing was to test whether ivuxolimab changed TCR sequence diversity and led to clonal T-cell expansion. Of the 50 to 55 patients in dose escalation, around 19 had hepatocellular carcinoma, some 15 had melanoma, 9 had renal cell carcinoma and 9 had head and neck cancer.

For this clone: What this receptor recognizes is not known. No base-level quality is on record; no much larger clone is a single base apart.

Genomic DNA was extracted from sorted cells for sequencing of the TCRbeta CDR3 region. The immunoSEQ Assay was used for sequencing of TCRbeta CDR3 regions. TCRdb took over this immuneACCESS table, retaining in-frame rearrangements with V and J assigned. Such tables are incomplete; in checked studies, under half of the missing clones stem from an unresolved V gene, and the remainder is unexplained. This sample comprises approximately 80,000 clones, about 90% of them detected only once. The ten largest make up around 0.35% of the sample. The trial excluded patients who had a history of autoimmune disease or who were on systemic immunosuppression. Peripheral blood for TCR sequencing was collected from all dose cohorts at baseline, on cycle 4 day 1, and on cycle 7 day 1. Samples came from an open-label, multicenter, first-in-human phase I dose-escalation trial of ivuxolimab. Adults with locally advanced or metastatic head and neck squamous cell, hepatocellular, melanoma or renal cell carcinoma were enrolled in the trial. Before TCR sequencing, CD4+ T cells and CD8+ T cells were sorted from peripheral blood as separate populations.

Per the germline V gene (reference sequence), LNHDA is the CDR1 and SQIVND is the CDR2. The cysteine opens and the phenylalanine closes a CDR3 of 11 amino acids. The retained sequence is limited to the CDR3, 33 bases, with the frame set at the first base. At the junction V is shortened by 4 bases and J by 7 bases, with 5 bases in between. The paper as a whole reports these results and caveats: On average, CD8+ T cells showed more expanded clones than CD4+ T cells after ivuxolimab. Clonal expansion of both CD4+ and CD8+ blood T cells was observed from baseline to week 6 at doses 0.1 to 3.0 mg/kg. Which antigens the clonally expanded peripheral T cells were specific for was not determined. In the 0.1-3.0 mg/kg groups, partial responders were among the patients with the lowest normalized peripheral clonal expansion, particularly in CD8+ T cells. Low levels of normalized T-cell clonal expansion were also seen in some nonresponding patients.

The chain uses TRBV19 and TRBJ2-1, with the D gene too uncertain to name. This TCR derives from an adult with an advanced solid tumor such as melanoma, head and neck, liver or kidney cancer. The material was CD4+ or CD8+ T cells sorted from blood, obtained in a trial of the OX40 agonist ivuxolimab. The DNA sequence is TGTGCCAGTAGTACAAATAATGAGCAGTTCTTC. Its translation reads: CASSTNNEQFF.